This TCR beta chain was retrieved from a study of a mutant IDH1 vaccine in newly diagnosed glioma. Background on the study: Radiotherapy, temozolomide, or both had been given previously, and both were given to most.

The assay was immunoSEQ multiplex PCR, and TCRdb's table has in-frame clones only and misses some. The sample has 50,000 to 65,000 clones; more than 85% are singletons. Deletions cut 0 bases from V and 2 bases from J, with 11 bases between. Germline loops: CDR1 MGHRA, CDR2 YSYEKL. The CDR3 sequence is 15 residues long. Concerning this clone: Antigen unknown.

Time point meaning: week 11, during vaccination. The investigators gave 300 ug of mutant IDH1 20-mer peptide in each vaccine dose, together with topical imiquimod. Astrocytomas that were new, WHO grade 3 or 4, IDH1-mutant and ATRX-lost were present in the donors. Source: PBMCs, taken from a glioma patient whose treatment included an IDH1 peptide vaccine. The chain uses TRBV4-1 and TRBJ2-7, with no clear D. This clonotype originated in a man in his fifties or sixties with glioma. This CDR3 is CASSQEATATYEQYF. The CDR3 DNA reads TGCGCCAGCAGCCAAGAGGCAACTGCAACCTACGAGCAGTACTTC.